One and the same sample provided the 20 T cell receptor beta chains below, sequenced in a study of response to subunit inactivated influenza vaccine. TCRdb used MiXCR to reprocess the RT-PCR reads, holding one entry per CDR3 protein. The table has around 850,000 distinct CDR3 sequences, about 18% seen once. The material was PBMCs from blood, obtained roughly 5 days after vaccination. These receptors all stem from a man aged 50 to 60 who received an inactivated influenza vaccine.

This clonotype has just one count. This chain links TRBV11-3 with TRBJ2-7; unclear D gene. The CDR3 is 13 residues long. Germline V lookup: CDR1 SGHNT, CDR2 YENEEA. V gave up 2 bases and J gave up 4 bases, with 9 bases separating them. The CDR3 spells CASSLTEKYEQYF. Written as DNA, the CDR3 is TGTGCCAGCAGCTTAACGGAAAAGTACGAGCAGTACTTC. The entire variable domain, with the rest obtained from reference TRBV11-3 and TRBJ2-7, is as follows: EAGVVQSPRYKIIEKKQPVAFWCNPISGHNTLYWYLQNLGQGPELLIRYENEEAVDDSQLPKDRFSAERLKGVDSTLKIQPAELGDSAVYLCASSLTEKYEQYFGPGTRLTVT.

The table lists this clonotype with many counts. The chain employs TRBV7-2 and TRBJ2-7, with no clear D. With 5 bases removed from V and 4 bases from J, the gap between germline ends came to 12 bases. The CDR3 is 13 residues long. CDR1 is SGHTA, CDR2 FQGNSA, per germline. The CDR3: CASSLTRNYEQYF. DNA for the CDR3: TGTGCCAGCAGCCTGACCCGGAATTACGAGCAGTACTTC. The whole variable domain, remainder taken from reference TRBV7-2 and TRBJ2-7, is GAGVSQSPSNKVTEKGKDVELRCDPISGHTALYWYRQSLGQGLEFLIYFQGNSAPDKSGLPSDRFSAERTGGSVSTLTIQRTQQEDSAVYLCASSLTRNYEQYFGPGTRLTVT.

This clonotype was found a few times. DNA for the CDR3: TGCAGTGCTAGTAGTCGGTCCTACGAGCAGTACTTC. Translating gives CSASSRSYEQYF. The J gene is TRBJ2-7, the V gene TRBV20-1; D gene uncertain. The CDR3 contains 12 residues. Germline CDR1 DFQATT, CDR2 SNEGSKA (reference sequence). V lost 3 bases and J 1 base, leaving 7 bases between the germline ends.

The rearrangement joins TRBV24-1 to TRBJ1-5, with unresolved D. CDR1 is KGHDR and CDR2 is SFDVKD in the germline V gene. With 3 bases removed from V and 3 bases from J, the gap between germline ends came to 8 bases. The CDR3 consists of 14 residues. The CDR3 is CATSDSQINQPQHF. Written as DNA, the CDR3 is TGTGCCACCAGTGATAGCCAGATCAATCAGCCCCAGCATTTT.

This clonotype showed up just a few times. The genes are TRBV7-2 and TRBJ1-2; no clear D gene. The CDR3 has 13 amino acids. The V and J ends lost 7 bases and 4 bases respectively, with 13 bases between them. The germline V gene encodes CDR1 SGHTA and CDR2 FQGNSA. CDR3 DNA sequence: TGTGCCAGCACCGCGAGCTCCGGCTATGGCTACACCTTC. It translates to CASTASSGYGYTF.

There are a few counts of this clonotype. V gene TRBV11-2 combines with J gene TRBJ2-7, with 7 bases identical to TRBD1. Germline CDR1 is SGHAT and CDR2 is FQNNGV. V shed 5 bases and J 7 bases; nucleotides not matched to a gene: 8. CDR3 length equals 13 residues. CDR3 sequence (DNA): TGTGCCAGCAGCGTCGGACAGGAGTGGGAGCAGTACTTC. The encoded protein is CASSVGQEWEQYF.

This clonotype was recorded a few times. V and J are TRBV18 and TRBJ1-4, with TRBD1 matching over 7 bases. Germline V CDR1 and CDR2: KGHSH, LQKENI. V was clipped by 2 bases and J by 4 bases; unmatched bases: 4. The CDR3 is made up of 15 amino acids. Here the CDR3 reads CASSPNWDSNEKLFF. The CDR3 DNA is TGTGCCAGCTCACCAAATTGGGACAGTAATGAAAAACTGTTTTTT.

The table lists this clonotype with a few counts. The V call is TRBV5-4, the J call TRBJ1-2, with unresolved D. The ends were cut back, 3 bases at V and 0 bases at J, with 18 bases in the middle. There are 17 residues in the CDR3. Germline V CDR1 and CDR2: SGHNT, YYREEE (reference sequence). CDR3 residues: CASSSVGLALANYGYTF. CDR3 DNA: TGTGCCAGCAGCTCGGTGGGTCTTGCTTTAGCTAACTATGGCTACACCTTC.

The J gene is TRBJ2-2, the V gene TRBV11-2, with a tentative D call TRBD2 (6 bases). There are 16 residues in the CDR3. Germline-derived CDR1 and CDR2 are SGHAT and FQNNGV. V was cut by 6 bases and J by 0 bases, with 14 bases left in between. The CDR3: CASRPWERANTGELFF. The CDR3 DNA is TGTGCCAGCAGGCCGTGGGAGCGGGCGAACACCGGGGAGCTGTTTTTT.

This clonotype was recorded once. In nucleotides, the CDR3 is TGTGCCAGCAGACCTCAGGGACGATCCTACGAGCAGTACTTC. As protein: CASRPQGRSYEQYF. V is TRBV28 and J is TRBJ2-7; D tentatively reads TRBD1 or TRBD2 (5 bases each). CDR3 length: 14 amino acids. V was clipped by 6 bases and J by 1 base, with 13 bases between them. Germline V gene lookup returns CDR1 MDHEN and CDR2 SYDVKM.

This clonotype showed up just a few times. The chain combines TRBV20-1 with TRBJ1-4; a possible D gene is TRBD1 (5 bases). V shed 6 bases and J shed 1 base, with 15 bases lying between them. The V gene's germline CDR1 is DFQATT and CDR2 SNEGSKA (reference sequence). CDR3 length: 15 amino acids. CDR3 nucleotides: TGCAGTGCGAGCGAGTGGGGGAGAACTAATGAAAAACTGTTTTTT. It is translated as CSASEWGRTNEKLFF.

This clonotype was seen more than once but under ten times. CDR3 in DNA: TGCGCCGCACCCGGGGCTAGCGGCGCGAACACCGGGGAGCTGTTTTTT. Amino acid sequence: CAAPGASGANTGELFF. The chain couples TRBV5-1 to TRBJ2-2, with 7 bases that match TRBD2. Germline lookup yields CDR1 SGHRS and CDR2 YFSETQ. The CDR3 totals 16 residues. V was clipped by 10 bases and J by 0 bases; unmatched bases: 12. Filled out from reference TRBV5-1 and TRBJ2-2, the complete variable domain reads KAGVTQTPRYLIKTRGQQVTLSCSPISGHRSVSWYQQTPGQGLQFLFEYFSETQRNKGNFPGRFSGRQFSNSRSEMNVSTLELGDSALYLCAAPGASGANTGELFFGEGSRLTVL.

This CDR3 is CASSFLDRAGAGELFF. In DNA form, the CDR3 reads TGTGCCAGCAGTTTCCTGGACAGGGCGGGCGCCGGGGAGCTGTTTTTT. The genes are TRBV28 and TRBJ2-2, with 8 bases matching TRBD1. Unmatched junction bases numbered 9, after V lost 3 bases and J lost 6 bases. Germline-derived CDR1 and CDR2 are MDHEN and SYDVKM. The CDR3 has 16 residues.

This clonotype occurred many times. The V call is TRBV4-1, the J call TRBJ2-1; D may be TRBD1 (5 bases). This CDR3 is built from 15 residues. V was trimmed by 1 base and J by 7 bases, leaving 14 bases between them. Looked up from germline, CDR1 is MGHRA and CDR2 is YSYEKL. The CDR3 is CASSQGGLIANEQFF. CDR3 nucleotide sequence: TGCGCCAGCAGCCAAGGGGGCCTCATCGCTAATGAGCAGTTCTTC.

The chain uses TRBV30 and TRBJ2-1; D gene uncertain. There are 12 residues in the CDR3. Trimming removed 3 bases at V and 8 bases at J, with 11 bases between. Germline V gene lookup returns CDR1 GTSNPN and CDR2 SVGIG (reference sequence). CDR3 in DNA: TGTGCCTGGAGACCGACTTGGGATGAGCAGTTCTTC. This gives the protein CAWRPTWDEQFF.

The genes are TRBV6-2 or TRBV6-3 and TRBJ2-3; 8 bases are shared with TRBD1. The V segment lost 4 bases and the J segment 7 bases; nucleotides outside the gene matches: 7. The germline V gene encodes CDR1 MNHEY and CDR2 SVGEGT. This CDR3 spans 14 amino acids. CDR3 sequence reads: CASSFGQGLNTQYF. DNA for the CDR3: TGTGCCAGCAGTTTCGGACAGGGTCTGAATACGCAGTATTTT.

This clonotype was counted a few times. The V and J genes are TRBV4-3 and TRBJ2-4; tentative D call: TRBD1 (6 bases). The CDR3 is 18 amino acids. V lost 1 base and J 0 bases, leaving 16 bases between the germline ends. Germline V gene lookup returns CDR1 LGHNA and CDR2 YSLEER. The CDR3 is CASSQGTAGDLAKNIQYF. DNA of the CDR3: TGCGCCAGCAGCCAAGGAACAGCAGGGGATTTAGCCAAAAACATTCAGTACTTC.

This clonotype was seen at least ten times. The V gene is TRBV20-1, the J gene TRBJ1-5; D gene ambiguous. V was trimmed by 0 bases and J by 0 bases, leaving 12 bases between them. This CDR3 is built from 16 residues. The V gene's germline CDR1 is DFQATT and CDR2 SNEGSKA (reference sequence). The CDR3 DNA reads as TGCAGTGCTAGAGATCCGCTTTTCAATAGCAATCAGCCCCAGCATTTT. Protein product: CSARDPLFNSNQPQHF.

This chain's CDR3 is CARKSSGANVLTF. The CDR3 nucleotides read TGTGCCAGAAAGTCTTCTGGGGCCAACGTCCTGACTTTC. The V and J genes are TRBV2 and TRBJ2-6; D unresolved. This CDR3 comprises 13 residues. Per germline, CDR1 SNHLY and CDR2 FYNNEI. Trimming removed 9 bases at V and 1 base at J, with 7 bases between.

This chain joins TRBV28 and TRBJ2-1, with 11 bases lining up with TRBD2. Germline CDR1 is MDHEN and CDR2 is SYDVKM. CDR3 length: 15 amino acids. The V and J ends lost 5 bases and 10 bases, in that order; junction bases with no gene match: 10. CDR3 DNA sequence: TGTGCCAGCAGTGGGGTTAGCGGGAGGGATTCGGAGCAGTTCTTC. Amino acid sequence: CASSGVSGRDSEQFF.